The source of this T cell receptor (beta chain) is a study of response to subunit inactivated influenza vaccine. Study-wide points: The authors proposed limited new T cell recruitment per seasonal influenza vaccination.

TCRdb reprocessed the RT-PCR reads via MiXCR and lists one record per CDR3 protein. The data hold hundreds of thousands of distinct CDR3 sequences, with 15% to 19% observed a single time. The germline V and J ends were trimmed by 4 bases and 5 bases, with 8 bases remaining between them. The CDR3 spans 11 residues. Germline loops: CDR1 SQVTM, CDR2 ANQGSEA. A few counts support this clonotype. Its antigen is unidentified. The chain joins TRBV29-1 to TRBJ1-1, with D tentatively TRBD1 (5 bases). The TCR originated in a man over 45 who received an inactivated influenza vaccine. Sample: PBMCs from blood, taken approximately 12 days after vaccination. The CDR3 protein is CSVGGVTEAFF. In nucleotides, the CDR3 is TGCAGCGTTGGGGGGGTGACTGAAGCTTTCTTT.